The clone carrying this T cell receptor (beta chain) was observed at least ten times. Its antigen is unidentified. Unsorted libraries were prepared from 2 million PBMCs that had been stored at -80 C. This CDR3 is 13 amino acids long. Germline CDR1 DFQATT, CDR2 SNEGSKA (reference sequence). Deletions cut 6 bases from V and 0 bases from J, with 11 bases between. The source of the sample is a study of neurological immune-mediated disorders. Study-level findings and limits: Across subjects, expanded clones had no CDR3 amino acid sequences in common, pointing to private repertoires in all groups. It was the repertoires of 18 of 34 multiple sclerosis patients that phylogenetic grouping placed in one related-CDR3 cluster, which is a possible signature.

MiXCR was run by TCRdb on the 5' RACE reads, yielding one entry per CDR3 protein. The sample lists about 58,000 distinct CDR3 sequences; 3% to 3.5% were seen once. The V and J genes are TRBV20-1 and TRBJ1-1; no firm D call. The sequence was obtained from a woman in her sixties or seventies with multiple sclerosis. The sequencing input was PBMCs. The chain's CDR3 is CSASSVMNTEAFF. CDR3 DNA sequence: TGCAGTGCCTCCAGTGTCATGAACACTGAAGCTTTCTTT.